The source of this T cell receptor beta chain is a study of cytomegalovirus exposure and HLA in healthy donors. Produced via immunoSEQ multiplex PCR; TCRdb's table is partial and in-frame only. The data contain almost 70,000 clones, 96% of them singletons. Trimming cost V 8 bases and J 3 bases, with 15 bases left between them. The CDR3 has 14 residues. Germline-derived CDR1 and CDR2 are LNHDA and SQIVND (reference sequence). A remark on this clone: What it recognizes is unknown.

Study-level points and caveats: A subsequent analysis found that TCR clusters from the first cohort also tended to co-occur in the roughly 120 validation repertoires, with 90% to 95% of cluster scores above 0. Most TCRs appeared rarely, but some public TCRs recurred in many donors. Cytomegalovirus-associated TCR beta chains were listed, numbering some 180.

Specimen: PBMCs. The receptor's source is a woman aged 18-30 years in good health and CMV-seropositive. This sequence joins TRBV19 and TRBJ2-3; possibly TRBD2 for D (7 bases). CDR3: CASGQQGGTDTQYF. The CDR3 region has the DNA TGTGCCAGTGGGCAACAGGGAGGGACAGATACGCAGTATTTT.